A selection of T cell receptor beta chains follows, all from one sample in a study of cytomegalovirus exposure and HLA in healthy donors. Profiled with immunoSEQ multiplex PCR; TCRdb holds only in-frame clones, not every one. The sample lists about 100,000 clones, about 81% occurring once. The material sequenced was PBMCs. The receptors were sampled from a man aged 45-60 years in good health and CMV-seronegative. Each CDR3 is given with its conserved first and last residue. The order of the fields is D gene, clone size, V gene, J gene, CDR3 DNA, CDR3 protein. The D gene is left open where the match is weak. Rows give clone size only sometimes, using once, few, many, or a class for an expanded clone.

TRBD2	.	TRBV19	TRBJ2-7	TGTGCCAGTAGGACTAGCGGGGGGCCCAACCCCTACGAGCAGTACTTC	CASRTSGGPNPYEQYF
.	.	TRBV29-1	TRBJ1-1	TGCAGCGTTGAAGATCCCGTCAGGGGTAGTGAAGCTTTCTTT	CSVEDPVRGSEAFF
TRBD1	few	TRBV11-1	TRBJ1-2	TGTGCCAGCAGCAGGGGACAGAACTATGGCTACACCTTC	CASSRGQNYGYTF
.	.	TRBV27	TRBJ2-7	TGTGCCAGCAGCTTAACAGGGTCTGGCCCCTACGAGCAGTACTTC	CASSLTGSGPYEQYF
TRBD1	few	TRBV7-3	TRBJ2-5	TGTGCCAGCAGCCCCATCGGACAGGGAGAGACCCAGTACTTC	CASSPIGQGETQYF
TRBD2	.	TRBV11-1	TRBJ2-1	TGTGCCAGCAGCCCTTTGGGAGCGGGAGGGTTTGGAAATGAGCAGTTCTTC	CASSPLGAGGFGNEQFF
TRBD2	few	TRBV4-1	TRBJ2-7	TGTGCCAGCAGCCCCGGGGGGGCAGACTACGAGCAGTACTTC	CASSPGGADYEQYF
.	few	TRBV29-1	TRBJ2-3	TGCAGCGTTGGGGCTGCGGATACGCAGTATTTT	CSVGAADTQYF
.	.	TRBV30	TRBJ1-6	TGTGCCTGGAACCATGGTACAGGGAAGGTGTCACCCCTCCACTTT	CAWNHGTGKVSPLHF
TRBD1	few	TRBV6-1	TRBJ2-7	TGTGCCAGCAGTGCCGGGACAGTCATTTACGAGCAGTACTTC	CASSAGTVIYEQYF
.	.	TRBV7-9	TRBJ1-1	TGTGCCAGCAGCTTCGCGGTGAGCGCTTTCTTT	CASSFAVSAFF
TRBD2	.	TRBV5-5	TRBJ2-5	TGTGCCAGCAGCTTCCGGGGAGGGGCCCAAGAGACCCAGTACTTC	CASSFRGGAQETQYF
TRBD1	.	TRBV11-2	TRBJ1-1	TGTGCCAGCAGCTTGGACAGGGGAGTGGGCACTGAAGCTTTCTTT	CASSLDRGVGTEAFF
TRBD1	few	TRBV30	TRBJ2-7	TGTGCCTGGGCTCCGGGACAGGCCGAATCCGGGCAGTACTTC	CAWAPGQAESGQYF
.	.	TRBV7-2	TRBJ1-5	TGTGCCAGCAGCTTAGCTGGCTATCAGCCCCAGCATTTT	CASSLAGYQPQHF
.	.	TRBV2	TRBJ2-7	TGTGCCAGCACGGGAAATTCCTACGAGCAGTACTTC	CASTGNSYEQYF
TRBD1	few	TRBV11-2	TRBJ1-5	TGTGCCAGCAGCTTAGAGGGGCTGAGGACAGGGGAAGGGGATCAGCCCCAGCATTTT	CASSLEGLRTGEGDQPQHF
.	.	TRBV23-1	TRBJ2-7	TGCGCCAGCAGTCAAGTATGGGGCCGAATTGCCTACGAGCAGTACTTC	CASSQVWGRIAYEQYF
.	.	TRBV13	TRBJ2-5	TGTGCCAGCGCGTCCAGCGGTGGACTGGAGACCCAGTACTTC	CASASSGGLETQYF
.	.	TRBV5-1	TRBJ1-2	TGCGCCAGCAGAGAGGGAGCCTATGGCTACACCTTC	CASREGAYGYTF
TRBD2	.	TRBV5-1	TRBJ2-7	TGCGCCAGCAGACCCGGGACTAGCGGGAGGGCTTACGAGCAGTACTTC	CASRPGTSGRAYEQYF
TRBD1	.	TRBV5-1	TRBJ2-3	TGCGCCAGCAGCAGCAGGGGGCGAACAGATACGCAGTATTTT	CASSSRGRTDTQYF
.	.	TRBV5-5	TRBJ2-7	TGCGCCAGCAGCCCCATAGAAGGGGGCTACGAGCAGTACTTC	CASSPIEGGYEQYF
TRBD1	.	TRBV27	TRBJ1-6	TGTGCCAGCAGTCTGCGGACAGGGGGAAATTCACCCCTCCACTTT	CASSLRTGGNSPLHF
.	.	TRBV5-8	TRBJ2-3	TGTGCCAGCAGCTTGGGAGGCAGGGGAAATACGCAGTATTTT	CASSLGGRGNTQYF
.	.	TRBV18	TRBJ1-1	TGTGCCAGCTCACCGGCAGGCTTCATGAACACTGAAGCTTTCTTT	CASSPAGFMNTEAFF
.	.	TRBV27	TRBJ2-3	TGTGCCAGCAGCATGGGACTGAGAGATACGCAGTATTTT	CASSMGLRDTQYF
.	.	TRBV28	TRBJ1-1	TGTGCCAGCAGTTTAGTGACAGCCCACACTGAAGCTTTCTTT	CASSLVTAHTEAFF
.	.	TRBV9	TRBJ2-3	TGTGCCAGCAGCGTAGAATTAAATACAGATACGCAGTATTTT	CASSVELNTDTQYF
.	.	TRBV7-9	TRBJ1-2	TGTGCCAGCAGCCGTGGGGGGGGAGCTGATGGCTACACCTTC	CASSRGGGADGYTF
.	.	TRBV5-1	TRBJ1-2	TGCGCCAGCAGCTCCGACGCGGACTATGGCTACACCTTC	CASSSDADYGYTF
.	.	TRBV30	TRBJ1-3	TGTGCTACCGCCAGGGGAGCTGGAAACACCATATATTTT	CATARGAGNTIYF
.	.	TRBV30	TRBJ1-1	TGTGCCTGGAGTGTACGGGGGACCACTGAAGCTTTCTTT	CAWSVRGTTEAFF
TRBD2	.	TRBV19	TRBJ2-1	TGTGCCAGTAGGCCCGGGACTAGCTGGGCCAATGAGCAGTTCTTC	CASRPGTSWANEQFF
TRBD1	.	TRBV5-4	TRBJ2-7	TGTGCCAGCAGTGCCGGGACAGAAATCTACGAGCAGTACTTC	CASSAGTEIYEQYF
.	.	TRBV6-1	TRBJ2-2	TGTGCCAGCAGTGACCGGGCGAACACCGGGGAGCTGTTTTTT	CASSDRANTGELFF
TRBD1	.	TRBV19	TRBJ1-5	TGTGCCAGTATCCCTGCCGGGACAGGGGCCCAGCCCCAGCATTTT	CASIPAGTGAQPQHF
.	few	TRBV6-1	TRBJ1-1	TGTGCCAGCAGCCGGACAGAGAACACTGAAGCTTTCTTT	CASSRTENTEAFF